This is a list of T cell receptor beta chains from one sample in a study of tumor-infiltrating lymphocytes in primary liver carcinoma. One entry per CDR3 protein results from TCRdb running MiXCR on the multiplex PCR reads. The sample includes 150,000 to 200,000 distinct CDR3 sequences, around 60% of them seen just once. Material: peripheral blood. The receptors come from a woman aged 55-70 years with primary liver carcinoma and hepatitis B virus infection. Both conserved end residues are part of each CDR3. The order of the fields is clone size, D gene, J gene, V gene, CDR3 DNA, CDR3 protein. The D gene is left open where the match is weak. Clone size is not always given. Where it is, it says once, few, many or a class for expanded clones.

clone size: -
D gene: -
J gene: TRBJ2-3
V gene: TRBV11-2
CDR3 DNA: TGTGCCAGCAGCTTACACCGGGTAGAGGCAGATACGCAGTATTTT
CDR3 protein: CASSLHRVEADTQYF

clone size: few
D gene: TRBD2
J gene: TRBJ2-6
V gene: TRBV11-1
CDR3 DNA: TGTGCCGGCAGCCTACAAGCGGGAAGCTCTGGGGCCAACGTCCCGACTTTC
CDR3 protein: CAGSLQAGSSGANVPTF

clone size: once
D gene: -
J gene: TRBJ2-3
V gene: TRBV11-2
CDR3 DNA: TGCGCCAGCAGGTTAGAGGTCGGGGGTTTCGGAGATACGCAGTATTTT
CDR3 protein: CASRLEVGGFGDTQYF

clone size: -
D gene: TRBD1
J gene: TRBJ1-2
V gene: TRBV30
CDR3 DNA: TGTGCCTGGAAGCCCGGACAGTACAGGGGCGATGGCTACACCTTC
CDR3 protein: CAWKPGQYRGDGYTF

clone size: -
D gene: -
J gene: TRBJ2-2
V gene: TRBV11-1
CDR3 DNA: TGTGCCAACAGAAAGAGAGGGTCCACCGGGGAGCTGTTTTTT
CDR3 protein: CANRKRGSTGELFF

clone size: many
D gene: -
J gene: TRBJ2-1
V gene: TRBV5-4
CDR3 DNA: TGTGCCAGCAGCTTGGGGGGCCCCAGCTCCTACAATGAGCAGTTCTTC
CDR3 protein: CASSLGGPSSYNEQFF

clone size: -
D gene: TRBD1
J gene: TRBJ2-7
V gene: TRBV28
CDR3 DNA: TGTGCCAGCCGGAGACAGGGTCCCTACGAGCGGTACTTC
CDR3 protein: CASRRQGPYERYF

clone size: -
D gene: TRBD1
J gene: TRBJ2-7
V gene: TRBV7-8
CDR3 DNA: TGTGCCAGCTGCTTAGTCGGGACAGGGGGGATCTACGAGCAGTACTTC
CDR3 protein: CASCLVGTGGIYEQYF

clone size: -
D gene: -
J gene: TRBJ2-5
V gene: TRBV7-9
CDR3 DNA: TGTGCCAACAGCTTAGGAATCGGCTACCAGGAGACCCAGTACTTC
CDR3 protein: CANSLGIGYQETQYF

clone size: -
D gene: -
J gene: TRBJ2-7
V gene: TRBV6-5
CDR3 DNA: TGTGCCAGCAGTTACTCGGGTAATTCCGAGCAATACTTC
CDR3 protein: CASSYSGNSEQYF

clone size: -
D gene: TRBD2
J gene: TRBJ2-1
V gene: TRBV6-5
CDR3 DNA: TGTGCCAGCACCCCGAGAGTAGCGGGAGTTAATGAGGAGTTCTTC
CDR3 protein: CASTPRVAGVNEEFF

clone size: many
D gene: TRBD1
J gene: TRBJ2-7
V gene: TRBV6-5
CDR3 DNA: TGTGCCAGCAGTCTCCGGGACAGGGGCGACGAGCAGTACTTC
CDR3 protein: CASSLRDRGDEQYF